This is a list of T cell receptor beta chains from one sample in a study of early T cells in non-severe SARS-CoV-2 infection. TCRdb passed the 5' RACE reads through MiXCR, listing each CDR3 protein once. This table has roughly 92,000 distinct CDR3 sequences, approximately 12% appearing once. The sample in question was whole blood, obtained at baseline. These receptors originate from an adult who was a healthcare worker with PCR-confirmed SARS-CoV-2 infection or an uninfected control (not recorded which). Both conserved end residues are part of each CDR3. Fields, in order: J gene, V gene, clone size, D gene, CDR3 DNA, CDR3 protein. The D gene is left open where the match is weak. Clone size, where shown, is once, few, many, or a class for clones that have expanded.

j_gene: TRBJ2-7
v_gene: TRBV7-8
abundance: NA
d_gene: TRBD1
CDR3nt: TGTGCCAGCAGCACCCACCGGGACAGATCCTACGAGCAGTACTTC
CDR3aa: CASSTHRDRSYEQYF

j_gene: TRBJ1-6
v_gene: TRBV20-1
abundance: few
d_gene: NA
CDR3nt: TGCAGTGCTAGAGATCCATGGGATTCACCCCTCCACTTT
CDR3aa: CSARDPWDSPLHF

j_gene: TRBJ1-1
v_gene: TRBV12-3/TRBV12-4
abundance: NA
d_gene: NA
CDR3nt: TGTGCCAGCAGTTTGGTGGGGAGAGGAACTGAAGCTTTCTTT
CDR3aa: CASSLVGRGTEAFF

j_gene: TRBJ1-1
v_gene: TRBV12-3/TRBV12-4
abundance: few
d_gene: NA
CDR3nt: TGTGCCAGCAGTTCGGGGGAGAGAGAACGCGGGAGAGCTTTCTTT
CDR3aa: CASSSGERERGRAFF

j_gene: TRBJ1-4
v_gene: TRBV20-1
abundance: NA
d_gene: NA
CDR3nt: TGCAGTGCTAGTGGTGGGGACAAAAATGAAAAACTGTTTTTT
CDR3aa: CSASGGDKNEKLFF

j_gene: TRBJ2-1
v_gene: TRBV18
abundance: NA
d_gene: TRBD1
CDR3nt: TGTGCCAGCTCACCACGGACAGGTGGGGTGGAAGAGCAGTTCTTC
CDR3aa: CASSPRTGGVEEQFF

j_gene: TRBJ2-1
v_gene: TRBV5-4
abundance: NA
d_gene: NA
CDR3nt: TGTGCCAGCAGCTCCGGGGCTCGCAGGACCTACAATGAGCAGTTCTTC
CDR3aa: CASSSGARRTYNEQFF

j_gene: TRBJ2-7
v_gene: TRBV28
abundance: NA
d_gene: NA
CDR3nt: TGTGCCAGCAGGCCTACGCTTTACTACGAGCAGTACTTC
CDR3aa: CASRPTLYYEQYF

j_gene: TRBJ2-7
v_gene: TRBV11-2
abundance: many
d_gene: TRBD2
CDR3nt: TGTGCCAGCAGCTTGAGGGAGGGCGGGTCCTACGAGCAGTACTTC
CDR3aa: CASSLREGGSYEQYF

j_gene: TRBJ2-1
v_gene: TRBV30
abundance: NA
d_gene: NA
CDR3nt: TGTGCCTGGAGTATGTGGGGAAGGGACAATGAGCAGTTCTTC
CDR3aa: CAWSMWGRDNEQFF

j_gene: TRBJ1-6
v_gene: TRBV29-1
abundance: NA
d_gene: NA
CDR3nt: TGCAGCGTTGCCCGGGGGGCTGATTCACCCCTCCACTTT
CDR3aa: CSVARGADSPLHF

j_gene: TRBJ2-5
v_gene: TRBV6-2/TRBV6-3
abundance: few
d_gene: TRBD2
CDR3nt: TGTGCCAGCACTCTCTTCGGGAGGGCCCAAGAGACCCAGTACTTC
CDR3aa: CASTLFGRAQETQYF

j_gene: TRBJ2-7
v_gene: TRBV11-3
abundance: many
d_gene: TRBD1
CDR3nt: TGTGCCAGCAGCTTGAGCAGGGGGAGCTACTACGAGCAGTACTTC
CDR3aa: CASSLSRGSYYEQYF

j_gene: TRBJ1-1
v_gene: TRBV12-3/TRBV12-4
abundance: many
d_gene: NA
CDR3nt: TGTGCCAGCAGTTTAAGGGGGAACACTGAAGCTTTCTTT
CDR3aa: CASSLRGNTEAFF

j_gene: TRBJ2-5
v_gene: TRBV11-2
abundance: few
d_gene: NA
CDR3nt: TGTGCCAGCAGCTTCGATCTCGGACCTCAAGAGACCCAGTACTTC
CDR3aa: CASSFDLGPQETQYF

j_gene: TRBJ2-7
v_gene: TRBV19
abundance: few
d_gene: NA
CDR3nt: TGTGCCAGTAGTATCTTACCAGCGGAGCCCTACGAGCAGTACTTC
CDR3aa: CASSILPAEPYEQYF

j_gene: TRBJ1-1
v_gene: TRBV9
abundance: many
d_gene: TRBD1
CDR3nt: TGTGCCAGCAGCTACGGACAGGGGAACACTGAAGCTTTCTTT
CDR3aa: CASSYGQGNTEAFF

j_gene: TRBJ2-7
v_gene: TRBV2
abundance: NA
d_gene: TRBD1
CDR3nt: TGTGCCAGCAGTGAAGACAGGACAGGGGCCTACGAGCAGTACTTC
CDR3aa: CASSEDRTGAYEQYF

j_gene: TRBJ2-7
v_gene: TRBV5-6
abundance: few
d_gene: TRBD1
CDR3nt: TGTGCCAGCAGTTTTACAGGGGGCAGGTACGAGCAGTACTTC
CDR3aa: CASSFTGGRYEQYF

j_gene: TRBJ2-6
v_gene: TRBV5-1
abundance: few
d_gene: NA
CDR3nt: TGCGCCAGCAGCATAACGGGACTGAGCTCTGGGGCCAACGTCCTGACTTTC
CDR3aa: CASSITGLSSGANVLTF

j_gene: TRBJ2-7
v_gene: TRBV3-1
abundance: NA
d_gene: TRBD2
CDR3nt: TGTGCCAGCAGCACACTAGCGGGAACTGGCGAGCAGTACTTC
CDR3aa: CASSTLAGTGEQYF

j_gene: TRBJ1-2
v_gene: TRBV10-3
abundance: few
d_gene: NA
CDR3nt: TGTGCCATCAGAACCCGCGACCCTTACAGGATAGCTAACTATGGCTACACCTTC
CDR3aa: CAIRTRDPYRIANYGYTF

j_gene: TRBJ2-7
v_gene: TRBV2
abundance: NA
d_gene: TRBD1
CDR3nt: TGTGCCACCGAGGAGGCCCGGGACAGAAACAACTACGAGCAGTACTTC
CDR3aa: CATEEARDRNNYEQYF

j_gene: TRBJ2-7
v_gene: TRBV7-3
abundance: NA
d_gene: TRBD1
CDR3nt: TGTGCCAGCAGCTTACGGAGACAGGGGGCCGGGAGCGAGCAGTACTTC
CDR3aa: CASSLRRQGAGSEQYF

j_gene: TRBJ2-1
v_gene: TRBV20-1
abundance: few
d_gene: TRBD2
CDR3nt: TGCAGTGCCCACGCCCTGACGGGGAGGGATGAGCAGTTCTTC
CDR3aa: CSAHALTGRDEQFF

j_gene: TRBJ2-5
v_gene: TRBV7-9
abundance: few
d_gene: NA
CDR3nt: TGTGCCAGCACCCCGGACACGGAAGAGACCCAGTACTTC
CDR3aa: CASTPDTEETQYF

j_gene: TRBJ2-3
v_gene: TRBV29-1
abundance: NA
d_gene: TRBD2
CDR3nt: TGCAGCGTTGACCAACCTAGGGGGACTAGCGGGACGACAGATACGCAGTATTTT
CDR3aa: CSVDQPRGTSGTTDTQYF

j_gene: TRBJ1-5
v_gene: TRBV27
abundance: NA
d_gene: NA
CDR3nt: TGTGCCAGCAGTTTATTCCCCACAGGGTGGGTTGCTCAGCCCCAGCATTTT
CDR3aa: CASSLFPTGWVAQPQHF

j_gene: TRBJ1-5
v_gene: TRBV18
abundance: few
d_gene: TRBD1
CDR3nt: TGTGCCAGCTCACCAGGGACAGACCGGAGTCAGCCCCAGCATTTT
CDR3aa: CASSPGTDRSQPQHF

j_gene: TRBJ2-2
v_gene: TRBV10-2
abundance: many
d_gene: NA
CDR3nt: TGCGCCAGCACTACAGGTGGGGGGGAGCTGTTTTTT
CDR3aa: CASTTGGGELFF

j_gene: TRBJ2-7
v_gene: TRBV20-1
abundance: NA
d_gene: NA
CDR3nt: TGCAGTGCTAGACTCGGGGGAAACTACGAGCAGTACTTC
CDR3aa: CSARLGGNYEQYF

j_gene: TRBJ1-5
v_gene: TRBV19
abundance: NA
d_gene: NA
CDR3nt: TGTGCCAGTAGTATAGCGTCCAGGGCACATAGCAATCAGCCCCAGCATTTT
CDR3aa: CASSIASRAHSNQPQHF

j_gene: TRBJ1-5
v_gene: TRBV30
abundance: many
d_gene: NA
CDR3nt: TGTGCCTGGAGTGCCGGGGGCAGGCAGCCCCAGCATTTT
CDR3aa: CAWSAGGRQPQHF

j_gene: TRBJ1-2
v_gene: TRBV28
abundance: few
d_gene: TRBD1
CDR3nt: TGTGCCAGCAGATGGACAGGACCAACTGGTGGCTACACCTTC
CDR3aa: CASRWTGPTGGYTF

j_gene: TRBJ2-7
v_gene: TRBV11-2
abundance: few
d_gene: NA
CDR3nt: TGTGCCAGCAGCTTAGGGGACTTAACCTACGAGCAGTACTTC
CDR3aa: CASSLGDLTYEQYF

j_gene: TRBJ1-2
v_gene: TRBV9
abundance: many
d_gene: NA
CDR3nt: TGTGCCAGCAGCGGGACCCTGGGAGGGGCTGTTGGCTACACCTTC
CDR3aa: CASSGTLGGAVGYTF

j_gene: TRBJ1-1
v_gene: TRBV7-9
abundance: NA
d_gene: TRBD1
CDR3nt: TGTGCCAGCAGCTTAGACCCGGGACAGGGGGTTCCTGAAGCTTTCTTT
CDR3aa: CASSLDPGQGVPEAFF

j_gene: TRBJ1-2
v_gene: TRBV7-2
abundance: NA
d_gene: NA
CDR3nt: TGTGCCAGCAGCTTAGAAGGGGCCAGTAACTATGGCTACACCTTC
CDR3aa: CASSLEGASNYGYTF

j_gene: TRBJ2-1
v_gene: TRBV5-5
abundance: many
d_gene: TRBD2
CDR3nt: TGTGCCAGCAGCGGAGGGACTAGCCTATCCTACAATGAGCAGTTCTTC
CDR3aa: CASSGGTSLSYNEQFF

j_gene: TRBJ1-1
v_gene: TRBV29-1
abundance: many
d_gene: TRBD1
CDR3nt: TGCAGCGCACACAGGGGGCTAACTGAAGCTTTCTTT
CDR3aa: CSAHRGLTEAFF

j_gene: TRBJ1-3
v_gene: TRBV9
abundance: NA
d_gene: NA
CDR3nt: TGTGCCAGCAGCGAGGGAGCCGGAAACACCATATATTTT
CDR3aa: CASSEGAGNTIYF

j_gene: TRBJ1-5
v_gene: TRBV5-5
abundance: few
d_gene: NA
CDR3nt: TGTGCCAGCAGCTCCCAAGGCAGCCGGCTTCAGCCCCAGCATTTT
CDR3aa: CASSSQGSRLQPQHF

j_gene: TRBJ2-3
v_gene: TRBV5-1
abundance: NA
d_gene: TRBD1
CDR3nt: TGCGCCAGCAGCTCGGACAGGGGGGATACGCAGTATTTT
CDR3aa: CASSSDRGDTQYF

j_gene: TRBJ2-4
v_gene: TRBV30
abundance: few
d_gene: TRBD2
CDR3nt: TGTGCCTGGTCGGCGGGAGGCAAAAACATTCAGTACTTC
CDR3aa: CAWSAGGKNIQYF

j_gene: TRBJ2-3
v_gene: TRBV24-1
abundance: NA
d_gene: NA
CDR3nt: TGTGCCACCAGTGATTTGGGGCAGGGTAGGAATACGCAGTATTTT
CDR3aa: CATSDLGQGRNTQYF

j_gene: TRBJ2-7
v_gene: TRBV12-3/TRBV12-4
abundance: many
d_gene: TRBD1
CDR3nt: TGTGCCAGCAGAGGACAGGGGACGTACGAGCAGTACTTC
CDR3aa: CASRGQGTYEQYF

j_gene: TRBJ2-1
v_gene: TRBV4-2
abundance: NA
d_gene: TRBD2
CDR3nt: TGTGCCAGCAGCCTGAGGGGCCTAGCGGTACGTGGGAATGAGCAGTTCTTC
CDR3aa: CASSLRGLAVRGNEQFF

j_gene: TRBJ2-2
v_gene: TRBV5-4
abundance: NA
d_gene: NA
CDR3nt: TGTGCCAGCAGCCTGAACCTCGCCGGGAGAAACACCGGGGAGCTGTTTTTT
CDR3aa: CASSLNLAGRNTGELFF

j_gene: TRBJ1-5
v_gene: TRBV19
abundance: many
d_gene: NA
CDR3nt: TGTGCCAGTAGTATAGAGTGGGGGAGACCCAATCAGCCCCAGCATTTT
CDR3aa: CASSIEWGRPNQPQHF

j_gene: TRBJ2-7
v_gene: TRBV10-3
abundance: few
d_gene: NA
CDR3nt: TGTGCCATCGGTCGGAGGTTCTACGAGCAGTACTTC
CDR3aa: CAIGRRFYEQYF

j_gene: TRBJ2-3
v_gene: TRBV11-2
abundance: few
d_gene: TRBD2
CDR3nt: TGTGCCAGCAGCTCTGGGGGGGACGGCACAGATACGCAGTATTTT
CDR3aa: CASSSGGDGTDTQYF

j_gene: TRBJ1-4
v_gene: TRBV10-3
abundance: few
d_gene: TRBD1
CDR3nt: TGTGCCATCAGGCCGGGACAGGGAGATGAAAAACTGTTTTTT
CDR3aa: CAIRPGQGDEKLFF